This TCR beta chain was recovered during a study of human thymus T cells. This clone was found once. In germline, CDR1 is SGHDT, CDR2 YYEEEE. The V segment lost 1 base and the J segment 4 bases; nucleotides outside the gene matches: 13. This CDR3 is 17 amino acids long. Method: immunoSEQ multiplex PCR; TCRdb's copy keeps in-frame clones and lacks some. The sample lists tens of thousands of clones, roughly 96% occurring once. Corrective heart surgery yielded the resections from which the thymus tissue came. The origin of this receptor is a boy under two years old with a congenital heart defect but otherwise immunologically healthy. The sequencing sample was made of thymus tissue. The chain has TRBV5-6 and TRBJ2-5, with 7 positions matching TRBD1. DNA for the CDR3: TGTGCCAGCAGCTTGACTCTTGAAGGGGGCGGCGGAGAGACCCAGTACTTC. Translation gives CASSLTLEGGGGETQYF.